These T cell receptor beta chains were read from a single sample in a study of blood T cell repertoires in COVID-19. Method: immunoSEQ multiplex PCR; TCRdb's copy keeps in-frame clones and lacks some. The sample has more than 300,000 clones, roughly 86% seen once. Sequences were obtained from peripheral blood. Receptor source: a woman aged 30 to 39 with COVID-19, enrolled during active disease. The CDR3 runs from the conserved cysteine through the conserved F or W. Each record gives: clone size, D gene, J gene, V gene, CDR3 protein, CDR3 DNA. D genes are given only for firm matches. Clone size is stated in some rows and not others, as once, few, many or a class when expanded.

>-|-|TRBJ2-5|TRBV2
CASSQQGRETQYF
TGTGCCAGCAGTCAACAGGGCCGGGAGACCCAGTACTTC
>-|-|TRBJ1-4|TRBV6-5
CASSQPGTNEKLFF
TGTGCCAGCAGTCAACCGGGTACTAATGAAAAACTGTTTTTT
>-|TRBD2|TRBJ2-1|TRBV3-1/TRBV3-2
CASSSGWGGNNEQFF
TGTGCCAGCAGCTCAGGATGGGGGGGAAACAATGAGCAGTTCTTC
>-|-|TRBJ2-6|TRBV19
CASSIMSSGANVLTF
TGTGCCAGTAGTATAATGAGCTCTGGGGCCAACGTCCTGACTTTC
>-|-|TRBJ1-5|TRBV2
CASSASGGQPQHF
TGTGCCAGCAGTGCATCGGGGGGCCAGCCCCAGCATTTT
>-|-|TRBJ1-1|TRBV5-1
CASSGLRGNTEAFF
TGCGCCAGCAGCGGACTTCGGGGGAACACTGAAGCTTTCTTT
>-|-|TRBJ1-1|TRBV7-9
CASSPSGGMTEAFF
TGTGCCAGCAGCCCATCGGGGGGTATGACTGAAGCTTTCTTT
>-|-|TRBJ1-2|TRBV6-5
CASRLTANYGYTF
TGTGCCAGCAGACTGACAGCTAACTATGGCTACACCTTC
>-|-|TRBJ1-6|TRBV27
CASSITPLSPLHF
TGTGCCAGCAGTATAACTCCTCTTTCACCCCTCCACTTT
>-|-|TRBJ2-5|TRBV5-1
CASSSQRVSWQETQYF
TGCGCCAGCAGCTCCCAACGGGTGAGTTGGCAAGAGACCCAGTACTTC
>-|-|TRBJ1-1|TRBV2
CASKLEGPEAFF
TGTGCCAGCAAATTGGAGGGACCTGAAGCTTTCTTT
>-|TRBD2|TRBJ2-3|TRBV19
CASSGTTSSTDTQYF
TGTGCCAGTAGCGGGACTACCTCTAGCACAGATACGCAGTATTTT
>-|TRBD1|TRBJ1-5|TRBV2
CASSIGQGGNQPQHF
TGTGCCAGCAGTATCGGACAGGGCGGCAATCAGCCCCAGCATTTT
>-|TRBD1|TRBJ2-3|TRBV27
CASRGGQGPGDTQYF
TGTGCCAGCAGGGGGGGACAGGGGCCCGGGGATACGCAGTATTTT
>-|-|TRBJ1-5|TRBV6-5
CASSYSPLISNQPQHF
TGTGCCAGCAGTTACTCCCCTCTTATTAGCAATCAGCCCCAGCATTTT
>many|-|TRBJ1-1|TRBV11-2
CASTYGVDTEAFF
TGTGCCAGCACCTACGGGGTCGACACTGAAGCTTTCTTT
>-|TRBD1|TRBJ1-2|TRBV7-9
CASSPWTGPNYGYTF
TGTGCCAGCAGCCCATGGACAGGGCCCAACTATGGCTACACCTTC
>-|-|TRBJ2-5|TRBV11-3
CASSLRGLQETQYF
TGTGCCAGCAGCTTAAGGGGCCTCCAAGAGACCCAGTACTTC
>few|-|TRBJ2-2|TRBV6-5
CASSSLAGELFF
TGTGCCAGCAGTTCGTTAGCCGGGGAGCTGTTTTTT
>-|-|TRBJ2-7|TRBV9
CASSVGASESYEQYF
TGTGCCAGCAGCGTAGGTGCTAGCGAATCCTACGAGCAGTACTTC
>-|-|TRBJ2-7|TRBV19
CASSPRFRGSYEQYF
TGTGCCAGTAGTCCTCGTTTTAGGGGGAGTTACGAGCAGTACTTC
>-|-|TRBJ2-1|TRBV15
CATSRGAGTYNEQFF
TGTGCCACCAGCAGAGGGGCAGGGACCTACAATGAGCAGTTCTTC
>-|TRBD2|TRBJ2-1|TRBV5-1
CASSLSGSSYNEQFF
TGCGCCAGCAGCCTGAGCGGGAGCTCCTACAATGAGCAGTTCTTC
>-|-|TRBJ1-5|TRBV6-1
CASSDVLGGRNQPQHF
TGTGCCAGCAGTGATGTACTCGGGGGTCGCAATCAGCCCCAGCATTTT
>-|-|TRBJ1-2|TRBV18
CASSLETDTNYGYTF
TGTGCCAGCTCACTAGAGACAGATACTAACTATGGCTACACCTTC
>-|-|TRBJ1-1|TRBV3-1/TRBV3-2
CASSQVWSRTEAFF
TGTGCCAGCAGCCAAGTTTGGAGTCGGACTGAAGCTTTCTTT
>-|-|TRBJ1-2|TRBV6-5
CATRRAGPNYGYTF
TGTGCCACCCGGAGGGCAGGGCCCAACTATGGCTACACCTTC
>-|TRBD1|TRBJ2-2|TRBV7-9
CASSAKGQGNTGELFF
TGTGCCAGCAGCGCTAAGGGACAGGGGAACACCGGGGAGCTGTTTTTT
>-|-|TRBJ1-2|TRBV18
CASSTGTTRLLNYGYTF
TGTGCCAGCTCAACAGGGACTACCCGACTCCTTAACTATGGCTACACCTTC
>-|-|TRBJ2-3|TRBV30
CAWAWTGVVGTDTQYF
TGTGCCTGGGCGTGGACCGGGGTAGTGGGCACAGATACGCAGTATTTT
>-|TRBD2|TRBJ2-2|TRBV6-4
CASSDSQRGATGELFF
TGTGCCAGCAGTGACTCGCAGCGGGGGGCCACCGGGGAGCTGTTTTTT
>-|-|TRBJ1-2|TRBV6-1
CASSERGSLGPF
TGTGCCAGCAGTGAAAGAGGCAGCCTGGGGCCCTTC
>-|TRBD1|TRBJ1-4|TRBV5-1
CASSARQGKQEKLFF
TGCGCCAGCAGCGCTAGACAGGGCAAACAAGAAAAACTGTTTTTT
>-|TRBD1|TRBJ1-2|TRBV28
CASRGTGRYGYTF
TGTGCCAGCAGGGGGACAGGGCGCTATGGCTACACCTTC
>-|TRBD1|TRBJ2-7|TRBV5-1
CASSLRTGQGSNEQYF
TGCGCCAGCAGCTTGCGGACGGGACAGGGGTCCAACGAGCAGTACTTC
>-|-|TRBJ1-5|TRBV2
CASSEEQADSNQPQHF
TGTGCCAGCAGTGAAGAGCAGGCAGATAGCAATCAGCCCCAGCATTTT
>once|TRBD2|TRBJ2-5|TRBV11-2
CASSLAGGKETQYF
TGTGCCAGCAGCCTAGCGGGGGGGAAAGAGACCCAGTACTTC
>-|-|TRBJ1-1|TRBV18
CASSPNDGGTEAFF
TGTGCCAGCTCACCAAACGACGGGGGCACTGAAGCTTTCTTT
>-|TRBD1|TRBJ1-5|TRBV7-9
CASSPGTGGRGGQPQHF
TGTGCCAGCAGCCCCGGGACAGGGGGGAGAGGTGGTCAGCCCCAGCATTTT
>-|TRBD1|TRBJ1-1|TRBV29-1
CSASGTGAYTEAFF
TGCAGCGCTTCCGGGACAGGTGCCTACACTGAAGCTTTCTTT
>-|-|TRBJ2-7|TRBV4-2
CASSQGHGSYEQYF
TGTGCCAGCAGCCAAGGTCACGGCTCCTACGAGCAGTACTTC
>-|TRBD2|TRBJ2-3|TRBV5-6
CASSLRQRGGTDTQYF
TGTGCCAGCAGCTTGAGGCAGCGGGGGGGCACAGATACGCAGTATTTT
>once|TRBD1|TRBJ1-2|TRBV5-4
CASSAGTGIHGYTF
TGTGCCAGCAGCGCCGGGACAGGGATACATGGCTACACCTTC
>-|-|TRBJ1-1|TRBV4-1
CASSQVSGSNTEAFF
TGCGCCAGCAGCCAAGTATCAGGGTCCAACACTGAAGCTTTCTTT
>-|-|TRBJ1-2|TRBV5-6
CASSLGAGVGYGYTF
TGTGCCAGCAGCTTGGGGGCAGGGGTTGGATATGGCTACACCTTC
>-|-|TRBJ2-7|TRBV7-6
CASSPSAAGSSYEQYF
TGTGCCAGCAGCCCCAGCGCGGCGGGGAGCTCCTACGAGCAGTACTTC
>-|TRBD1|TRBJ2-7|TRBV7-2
CASSPLSRDRSVDEQYF
TGTGCCAGCAGCCCACTTTCCCGGGACAGGTCGGTCGACGAGCAGTACTTC
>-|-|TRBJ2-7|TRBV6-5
CASRWRGLGADEQYF
TGTGCCAGCAGATGGAGGGGGCTGGGGGCGGACGAGCAGTACTTC